Following are 25 T cell receptor beta chains from one sample sequenced in a study of cytomegalovirus exposure and HLA in healthy donors. TCRdb's copy holds only in-frame clones and misses some; the assay was immunoSEQ multiplex PCR. The top ten hold approximately 2.1% of the sample, which has 150,000 to 200,000 clones, 80% to 90% seen once. Sequences were obtained from PBMCs. Every receptor here comes from a woman younger than 30 in good health and CMV-seronegative.

The V and J genes are TRBV19 and TRBJ1-2; unclear D gene. CDR1 is LNHDA, CDR2 SQIVND, per germline (reference sequence). The germline V and J ends were trimmed by 3 bases and 0 bases, with 5 bases remaining between them. The CDR3 covers 13 residues. The CDR3 region has the DNA TGTGCCAGTAGTATGCGGGCTAACTATGGCTACACCTTC. Encoded protein: CASSMRANYGYTF.

The chain links TRBV6-6 to TRBJ2-5; D gene uncertain. The CDR3 loop spans 15 amino acids. Trimming cost V 2 bases and J 3 bases, with 13 bases left between them. Germline V lookup: CDR1 MNHNY, CDR2 SVGAGI (reference sequence). The CDR3 nucleotides are TGTGCCAGCAGTTACCCGCCGCGCGGCAAAGAGACCCAGTACTTC. Translation: CASSYPPRGKETQYF.

Remarks on this clone: Other DNA sequences in the same sample also yield this CDR3. This rearrangement joins TRBV9 to TRBJ2-7; D gene unclear. Germline assignment: CDR1 SGDLS and CDR2 YYNGEE. Trimming cost V 0 bases and J 0 bases, with 7 bases left between them. The CDR3 is made up of 14 amino acids. The CDR3 region is CASSVVPGSYEQYF. The DNA of the CDR3 is TGTGCCAGCAGCGTAGTTCCGGGCTCCTACGAGCAGTACTTC.

The CDR3 is CASSQGVTGVYEQYF. CDR3 DNA: TGTGCCAGCAGCCAAGGTGTGACAGGGGTTTACGAGCAGTACTTC. The chain links TRBV4-2 to TRBJ2-7, with 8 bases matching TRBD1. The V gene's germline CDR1 is LGHNA and CDR2 YNFKEQ. Trimming took 1 base from V and 4 from J; bases not matched to a gene: 6. The CDR3 consists of 15 residues.

The V and J genes are TRBV5-1 and TRBJ1-1, with TRBD1 matching over 7 bases. Germline V gene sequence: CDR1 SGHRS, CDR2 YFSETQ. Trimming cost V 0 bases and J 5 bases; bases outside gene matches: 4. The CDR3 is 14 residues long. The CDR3 bases are TGCGCCAGCAGCTTGGGACAGGGTGAGACTGAAGCTTTCTTT. Protein product: CASSLGQGETEAFF. Based on the CDR3 plus reference TRBV5-1 and TRBJ1-1, the full variable domain is KAGVTQTPRYLIKTRGQQVTLSCSPISGHRSVSWYQQTPGQGLQFLFEYFSETQRNKGNFPGRFSGRQFSNSRSEMNVSTLELGDSALYLCASSLGQGETEAFFGQGTRLTVV.

The chain couples TRBV7-2 to TRBJ1-1; D is unresolved. This CDR3 is built from 12 residues. Germline assignment: CDR1 SGHTA and CDR2 FQGNSA. V was pared by 3 bases and J by 5 bases, with 7 bases between. DNA for the CDR3: TGTGCCAGCAGCTTCGGTCGGACTGAAGCTTTCTTT. Translation: CASSFGRTEAFF. Full variable domain (rest looked up from reference TRBV7-2 and TRBJ1-1): GAGVSQSPSNKVTEKGKDVELRCDPISGHTALYWYRQSLGQGLEFLIYFQGNSAPDKSGLPSDRFSAERTGGSVSTLTIQRTQQEDSAVYLCASSFGRTEAFFGQGTRLTVV.

The J gene is TRBJ1-3, the V gene TRBV7-9, with unresolved D. In germline, CDR1 is SEHNR, CDR2 FQNEAQ (reference sequence). The CDR3 length is 14 residues. V was trimmed by 1 base and J by 2 bases, leaving 6 bases between them. The CDR3 reads CASSLGVTGNTIYF. The CDR3 DNA sequence: TGTGCCAGCAGCTTAGGAGTAACTGGAAACACCATATATTTT.

The chain is built from TRBV29-1 and TRBJ1-2; 9 nucleotides align to TRBD1. The CDR3 consists of 15 residues. Germline-derived CDR1 and CDR2 are SQVTM and ANQGSEA. V gave up 4 bases and J gave up 8 bases; unmatched junction bases: 14. CDR3 region: CSVGAWRDRAGGYTF. CDR3 bases: TGCAGCGTTGGCGCCTGGAGGGACAGGGCTGGAGGCTACACCTTC.

V is TRBV18 and J is TRBJ2-2, with D perhaps TRBD2 (5 bases). This CDR3 region has 15 residues. V lost 4 bases and J 1 base, leaving 10 bases between the germline ends. Germline loops: CDR1 KGHSH, CDR2 LQKENI. This chain's CDR3 is CASSRTGKNTGELFF. The CDR3 DNA sequence: TGTGCCAGCTCACGGACCGGGAAGAACACCGGGGAGCTGTTTTTT.

The rearrangement links TRBV14 to TRBJ2-2, with 11 bases aligning to TRBD2. Per the germline V gene, CDR1 is SGHDN and CDR2 is FVKESK. V gave up 1 base and J gave up 4 bases; unmatched junction bases: 14. The length of the CDR3 is 20 residues. CDR3 DNA: TGTGCCAGCAGCCAAGTTCTAGCGGGAGGACCTACGAAAGGCACCGGGGAGCTGTTTTTT. This codes for CASSQVLAGGPTKGTGELFF.

The CDR3 sequence is CASSSRGQVGNGYTF. The CDR3 nucleotides are TGTGCCAGCAGCTCACGCGGACAGGTTGGTAATGGCTACACCTTC. The rearrangement uses TRBV9 and TRBJ1-2; TRBD1 matches at 7 bases. Germline CDR1 is SGDLS and CDR2 is YYNGEE. This CDR3 contains 15 residues. Losses at the gene ends were 4 bases for V and 6 bases for J; bases not matched to a gene: 12.

This rearrangement joins TRBV6-5 to TRBJ2-3; TRBD2 aligns across 14 bases. This CDR3 has 16 amino acids. Germline V gene sequence: CDR1 MNHEY, CDR2 SVGAGI. The V and J ends lost 4 bases and 6 bases, in that order; junction bases with no gene match: 6. The DNA of the CDR3 is TGTGCCAGCAGTTTGGGGACTAGCGGGAGCCGGGATACGCAGTATTTT. Protein product: CASSLGTSGSRDTQYF.

This rearrangement joins TRBV5-6 to TRBJ1-2; tentative D call: TRBD1 (6 bases). This CDR3 spans 14 amino acids. The V and J ends lost 2 bases and 5 bases respectively, with 13 bases between them. Germline V lookup: CDR1 SGHDT, CDR2 YYEEEE. Written as DNA, the CDR3 is TGTGCCAGCAGCTTCATGGGGGCTGGGTATGGCTACACCTTC. Its protein product is CASSFMGAGYGYTF.

The rearrangement links TRBV5-1 to TRBJ2-3, with D possibly being TRBD1 (6 bases). The ends were cut back, 0 bases at V and 0 bases at J, with 11 bases in the middle. The CDR3 sequence is 16 residues long. The germline CDR1 and CDR2 sequences are SGHRS and YFSETQ. In nucleotides, the CDR3 is TGCGCCAGCAGCTTGGACAGGGCCTCTAGCACAGATACGCAGTATTTT. It is translated as CASSLDRASSTDTQYF.

The CDR3 here is CASSFTSGRYSDTQYF. DNA of the CDR3: TGTGCCAGCAGCTTTACTAGCGGGAGATACTCAGATACGCAGTATTTT. This chain links TRBV7-9 with TRBJ2-3; 11 positions match TRBD2. This CDR3 is 16 amino acids long. Trimming at V came to 3 bases and at J to 4 bases, leaving 6 bases not matched to a gene. Germline loops: CDR1 SEHNR, CDR2 FQNEAQ (reference sequence).

The chain has TRBV7-9 and TRBJ2-2; D perhaps matches TRBD1 (6 bases). V lost 2 bases, J lost 6 bases, and 10 bases lay in between. There are 14 residues in the CDR3. Germline CDR1 and CDR2: SEHNR and FQNEAQ (reference sequence). This CDR3 reads CASSLPWGPGELFF. CDR3 nucleotides: TGTGCCAGCAGCTTACCCTGGGGGCCCGGGGAGCTGTTTTTT.

The rearrangement uses TRBV9 and TRBJ1-3; D is possibly TRBD1 (6 bases). The CDR3 spans 15 residues. Germline-derived CDR1 and CDR2 are SGDLS and YYNGEE. V gave up 3 bases and J gave up 4 bases, with 14 bases separating them. As DNA, the CDR3 is TGTGCCAGCAGCGGCTCGGGACATGGAGGAAACACCATATATTTT. Its translation is CASSGSGHGGNTIYF.

The CDR3: CASSFTGDGNQPQHF. DNA for the CDR3: TGTGCCAGCAGCTTTACAGGGGATGGCAATCAGCCCCAGCATTTT. This chain connects TRBV7-9 to TRBJ1-5; 7 bases agree with TRBD1. Trimming cost V 3 bases and J 2 bases; bases outside gene matches: 4. The germline gives CDR1 SEHNR, CDR2 FQNEAQ (reference sequence). This CDR3 region has 15 residues. The full variable domain, its missing parts supplied by reference TRBV7-9 and TRBJ1-5, is DTGVSQNPRHKITKRGQNVTFRCDPISEHNRLYWYRQTLGQGPEFLTYFQNEAQLEKSRLLSDRFSAERPKGSFSTLEIQRTEQGDSAMYLCASSFTGDGNQPQHFGDGTRLSIL.

The chain combines TRBV2 with TRBJ2-5; D unresolved. Per germline, CDR1 SNHLY and CDR2 FYNNEI. The V and J ends lost 7 bases and 2 bases respectively, with 11 bases between them. The CDR3 totals 13 residues. The CDR3 nucleotides read TGTGCCAGCACCGGCCTGACTCAAGAGACCCAGTACTTC. This codes for CASTGLTQETQYF.

The genes are TRBV28 and TRBJ1-2; TRBD1 is a possible D gene (5 bases). This CDR3 comprises 14 residues. Trimming cost V 5 bases and J 9 bases, with 19 bases left between them. Per germline, CDR1 MDHEN and CDR2 SYDVKM. CDR3 residues: CASSIAGTPPSYTF. The DNA for the CDR3 is TGTGCCAGCAGTATCGCCGGGACTCCACCCAGCTACACCTTC.

This clone was counted only a few times. V usage is TRBV2 and J usage is TRBJ1-1; no clear D gene. This CDR3 is 12 amino acids long. V lost 8 bases and J 0 bases, leaving 7 bases between the germline ends. The germline V gene encodes CDR1 SNHLY and CDR2 FYNNEI. In DNA, the CDR3 is TGTGCCAGCGGCAGATTGAACACTGAAGCTTTCTTT. Translated: CASGRLNTEAFF. Full variable domain (outside the CDR3, taken from reference TRBV2 and TRBJ1-1): EPEVTQTPSHQVTQMGQEVILRCVPISNHLYFYWYRQILGQKVEFLVSFYNNEISEKSEIFDDQFSVERPDGSNFTLKIRSTKLEDSAMYFCASGRLNTEAFFGQGTRLTVV.

This chain uses TRBV5-1 with TRBJ2-5, with 8 bases matching TRBD2. V was pared by 1 base and J by 4 bases, with 3 bases of the junction left unmatched. Germline loops: CDR1 SGHRS, CDR2 YFSETQ. The CDR3 extends over 14 amino acids. The CDR3 region is CASSLSGGAETQYF. DNA for the CDR3: TGCGCCAGCAGCTTGTCCGGGGGGGCAGAGACCCAGTACTTC. Full variable domain (outside the CDR3, taken from reference TRBV5-1 and TRBJ2-5): KAGVTQTPRYLIKTRGQQVTLSCSPISGHRSVSWYQQTPGQGLQFLFEYFSETQRNKGNFPGRFSGRQFSNSRSEMNVSTLELGDSALYLCASSLSGGAETQYFGPGTRLLVL.

The chain joins TRBV5-1 to TRBJ1-2; D not certain. The germline V and J ends were trimmed by 6 bases and 8 bases, with 17 bases remaining between them. The germline CDR1 and CDR2 sequences are SGHRS and YFSETQ. The CDR3 totals 13 residues. Here the CDR3 DNA reads TGCGCCAGCACCCCGACCGGAGGTGCGGGCTACACCTTC. Translating it yields CASTPTGGAGYTF.

CDR3 region: CSVKGDFERGGTDTQYF. The CDR3 bases are TGCAGCGTTAAAGGCGACTTCGAGCGGGGGGGAACAGATACGCAGTATTTT. V gene TRBV29-1 combines with J gene TRBJ2-3, with TRBD2 identical over 10 bases. There are 17 residues in the CDR3. V lost 5 bases and J lost 3; bases outside the gene matches: 14. Germline lookup yields CDR1 SQVTM and CDR2 ANQGSEA.

This chain uses TRBV7-3 with TRBJ2-1; 7 bases line up with TRBD1. Looked up from germline, CDR1 is SGHTA and CDR2 is FQGTGA. With V trimmed by 1 base and J by 7 bases, 7 bases remained unmatched. CDR3 length equals 15 residues. CDR3 residues: CASSLIGQDVNEQFF. DNA of the CDR3: TGTGCCAGCAGCTTAATTGGACAGGATGTGAATGAGCAGTTCTTC.